This T cell receptor (beta chain) was recorded in a study of T cells expressing NK-cell markers. Study-wide points: These clonotypes also led the CD3+CD56-NKG2C+ fraction in four donors. It was still unclear whether expanded NKG2C+ T cell clones were HCMV specific.

Comment on this clonotype: Its matching antigen is unknown.

The authors generated TCR beta cDNA through 5'RACE template switching with UMIs. With the 5' RACE reads reprocessed, TCRdb shows one record per CDR3 protein and no DNA. Its table records 550,000 to 600,000 distinct CDR3 sequences. The CDR3 has 16 amino acids. Germline-derived CDR1 and CDR2 are MNHEY and SMNVEV (reference sequence). This clonotype was sampled from a man aged 18 to 30 in good health. The chain couples TRBV27 to TRBJ2-7; there is no DNA to check the TCRdb D call of TRBD1. Sequencing was carried out using blood T cells: a sorted CD56 or NKG2C T cell subset, CD4+ or CD8+ T cells, or bulk PBMC T cells (not recorded which). The chain's CDR3 is CASSLGGSSGPYEQYF.